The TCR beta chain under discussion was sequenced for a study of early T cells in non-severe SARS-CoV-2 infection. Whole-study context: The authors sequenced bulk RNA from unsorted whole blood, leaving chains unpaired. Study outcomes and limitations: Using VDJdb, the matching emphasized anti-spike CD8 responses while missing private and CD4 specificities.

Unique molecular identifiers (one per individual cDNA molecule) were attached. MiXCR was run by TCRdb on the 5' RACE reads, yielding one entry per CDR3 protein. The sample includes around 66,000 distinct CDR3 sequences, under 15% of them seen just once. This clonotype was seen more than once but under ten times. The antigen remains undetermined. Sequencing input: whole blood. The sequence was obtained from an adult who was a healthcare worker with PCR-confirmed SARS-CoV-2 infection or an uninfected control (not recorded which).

The CDR3 DNA reads TGTGCCAGCAGCTTAAGGCCCCCCGGGTCTGGGGCCAACGTCCTGACTTTC. Its translation is CASSLRPPGSGANVLTF. The rearrangement links TRBV7-9 to TRBJ2-6; D not certain. The germline gives CDR1 SEHNR, CDR2 FQNEAQ (reference sequence). The CDR3 spans 17 residues. V gave up 2 bases and J gave up 1 base, with 12 bases separating them.